This T cell receptor beta chain was observed in a study of T cells in Graves' hyperthyroidism and ophthalmopathy. Amplification of TCR beta CDR3 regions was performed using RNA transcripts as template. First-round RT-PCR with HTBI primers amplified the TCR CDR3 region. TCRdb re-called the multiplex PCR reads through MiXCR, storing one row per CDR3 protein. The data show 270,000 or so distinct CDR3 sequences, less than 30% seen once. In this sample, this clonotype turned up many times. With V trimmed by 7 bases and J by 6 bases, 14 bases remained unmatched. The CDR3 is 16 residues long. Germline-derived CDR1 and CDR2 are LNHDA and SQIVND (reference sequence).

The TCR originated in a middle-aged man with Graves' hyperthyroidism that later progressed to Graves' ophthalmopathy. V usage is TRBV19 and J usage is TRBJ1-5; the match to TRBD1 covers 8 bases. Sequencing was carried out using blood. This chain's CDR3 is CASTMEDRVPVQPQHF. In nucleotides, the CDR3 is TGTGCCAGTACCATGGAGGACAGGGTTCCCGTTCAGCCCCAGCATTTT. Complete variable domain (other parts from reference TRBV19 and TRBJ1-5): DGGITQSPKYLFRKEGQNVTLSCEQNLNHDAMYWYRQDPGQGLRLIYYSQIVNDFQKGDIAEGYSVSREKKESFPLTVTSAQKNPTAFYLCASTMEDRVPVQPQHFGDGTRLSIL.